This TCR beta chain originates from a study of cytomegalovirus exposure and HLA in healthy donors (dated by TCRdb to about 2017). Concerning the study at large: According to an earlier analysis of a few hundred of the donors, some 180 million T cells yielded 117 million unique TCR beta sequences and about 300 Gb of sequence data. Among the approximately 420 genotyped donors, around 81% belonged to the genetic ancestry cluster associated with self-reported Caucasian donors. All discovery cohort repertoires had been generated on a single sequencing platform. Both class I and class II loci were covered by HLA typing, at four-digit resolution. Five DR-DQ haplotypes were treated as single units for association and clustering because of strong linkage in the cohort. The number of donors typed differed by locus, with roughly 620-630 for A, B, C, DRB1 and DQB1, around 520 for DQA1, 600 to 610 for DPA1, and some 440 for DPB1. Among roughly 400 genotyped donors of the cohort, an average of roughly 240,000 unique TCR beta nucleotide sequences were sequenced per donor, 15% to 20% of them non-productive. To study patterns of TCR occurrence, a later analysis re-analyzed previously published TCR beta repertoires from 650 to 750 donors and added high-resolution HLA genotyping. To predict cytomegalovirus infection status, the study combined high-throughput TCR immunosequencing, statistical association of individual TCRs with disease status, and machine learning. Approximately 300 gigabases of sequencing data and 78 million or so unique TCR sequences were included in an early release covering about 600 HLA-typed donors. Genome-wide SNP genotypes for about three fifths of the roughly 670 donors were used in a later genetic analysis, which treated that subset as a discovery cohort. The T cell repertoires of some 700 subjects were profiled by immunosequencing and related to cytomegalovirus serostatus. An earlier analysis of nearly 600 of the donors applied high-throughput TCR beta sequencing to assess whether each TCR beta V gene segment acted as functional or pseudogenic. The study was designed to test whether signatures of past pathogen exposure could be identified by cataloging public T cell receptors. Along with the roughly 700-subject first cohort, a separate validation cohort of around 120 different subjects was used. Donor age, sex, ethnicity and CMV serostatus were compiled together with the repertoire data. Rather than drawing on any new phenotypic data, the later analysis identified candidate immune exposures from TCR beta sequences and the way those sequences occurred across donors. What the study reported, not specific to this receptor: Correlated functional status among segregating V segments might be attributable to linkage disequilibrium, but an unknown experimental factor could not be ruled out. HLA typing was unavailable for some donors at each locus, so association tests used only the typed subset. A further reported finding was that TCR beta sequences accurately predicted the HLA-A and HLA-B alleles for most subjects in the first cohort. A later genetic analysis associated a missense DCLRE1C variant with V-gene and J-gene trimming of TCR beta chains, and an independent cohort replicated the association. A later analysis found that TCR association rates varied across HLA loci, with DRB1 alleles showing the most associated TCRs and HLA-C alleles the fewest. A few of the identified cytomegalovirus-associated TCR beta chains were confirmed in vitro to be specific for cytomegalovirus antigens. The study gave a list of 150 to 200 TCR beta chains associated with cytomegalovirus. Presence/absence analyses assumed roughly uniform sequencing depth across donors, an assumption that may not hold. In this cohort, only TCR beta chains were sequenced, and detectable features were limited by the absence of alpha or paired-chain data. In an earlier analysis of around 600 of the donors, most TCR beta V segments were observed in productive rearrangements about 87% or about 30% of the time, broadly matching IMGT annotations. Assigning TCR associations to individual alleles was difficult when HLA alleles, especially DR and DQ, strongly co-occurred. For the cohort, immune exposure information was limited to CMV serostatus. Because counts were too low, more than 15 rarely observed V segments, including chromosome 9 orphons, were excluded from the earlier analysis of around 590 of the donors. The authors suggested that the approach could potentially be generalized to other disease states and immunological phenotypes. According to a later analysis, parvovirus B19, influenza, CMV and Epstein-Barr virus appeared linked to several top co-occurrence clusters. A later analysis found that HLA-associated TCR beta chains were more clonally expanded and had lower generation probabilities than equally common non-associated chains. Because the 87-base-pair reads could not distinguish some IMGT-functional V segments, including TRBV6-2 and TRBV6-3, those segments were excluded. In a later genetic analysis, fewer N-insertions in productive TCRs were reported among donors in an Asian-associated ancestry cluster than the roughly 700-donor mean. A cluster of highly shared sequence variants was judged likely to be a technical artifact of the sequencing pipeline. Specific HLA alleles were associated with 18,000 or so TCR beta sequences at a false discovery rate of 0.05 in a later analysis. Cytomegalovirus status was reported to be diagnosed by the classifier with high specificity and sensitivity in both the original and validation cohorts. Most TCR sequences were seen in very few donors, while some public TCRs were found in many individuals. In a later analysis, most CMV-associated TCR beta chains were found to appear HLA-restricted, with HLA associations seemingly driven largely by CMV exposure.

V is pruned by 5 bases and J by 1 base, leaving 14 bases of the junction without a gene match. Per the germline V gene, SNHLY is the CDR1 and FYNNEI is the CDR2. The CDR3, from cysteine to phenylalanine, totals 19 residues. Solely the CDR3 DNA is kept, with 57 bases framed from the first base. The library was made by the immunoSEQ multiplex PCR assay. A mixture of 60 forward primers for TCR Vbeta segments and 13 reverse primers for TCR Jbeta segments was used in the multiplex PCR. The CDR3 region of rearranged TCR beta genes was amplified from genomic DNA with a multiplex PCR assay. Amplified TCR beta libraries were sequenced as 87-base-pair reads on the Illumina HiSeq System. The authors' analysis ran thus. A later analysis counted about 80 million unique TCR beta chains across the 700 or so repertoires, and around 9.9 million of these chains were shared by at least two donors. Raw reads were error-corrected and collapsed into unique sequences by a nearest-neighbor algorithm in which closely related sequences were merged to remove PCR and sequencing errors. CDR3 sequences were aligned to IMGT reference sequences to assign V, D and J gene segments. For a sequence to be retained, at least a six-nucleotide match to both a V gene segment and a J gene segment was required. Rearrangements were called productive when the CDR3 lacked stop codons and stayed in frame with V and J; all others were non-productive. Following IMGT convention, CDR3 was defined as the stretch from the second conserved V-encoded cysteine up to the conserved J-encoded phenylalanine. Sequences without an unambiguous match to a single V gene segment were excluded from the earlier analysis of a few hundred of the donors. An earlier analysis of several hundred of the donors called V segments functional above 56.7% productive rearrangements and segregating when the between-donor standard deviation exceeded 5%. A statistical classification framework was built to diagnose cytomegalovirus status from the catalog of TCR beta chain sequences. V and J gene assignment, in a later analysis, came from comparing TCR nucleotide sequences with IMGT/GENE-DB human TR gene sequences. A later analysis assigned CDR3 sequences and most-parsimonious VDJ recombination scenarios with the TCRdist pipeline. In a later analysis, every TCR beta chain was defined by the combination of its CDR3 amino acid sequence and its V-gene family, and reads without a unique V-gene family were dropped. As a way to deal with suspected cross-contamination and a sequencing artifact, a later analysis dropped hundreds of nucleotide sequences that were highly shared and had low generation probability. A later analysis calculated a clonal expansion index for each public chain from normalized within-repertoire ranks of inferred template counts. Generation probabilities in a later analysis came from a VDJ recombination model fitted to out-of-frame rearrangements, and those results were checked against IGoR. In a later analysis, hypergeometric tests were used to score TCR-TCR, TCR-HLA and TCR-CMV co-occurrence, with a repertoire-size bias correction applied to TCR pairs. In a later analysis, false discovery rates were estimated by permuting HLA or CMV assignments 20 times. In a later analysis, co-occurring TCRs were grouped using DBSCAN, with TCRdist sequence similarity added in when clustering inside HLA-allele-positive subsets. Repertoires with fewer than 30,000 or more than 120,000 public chains were left out of co-occurrence clustering, as were a handful of repertoires with anomalous nucleotide sharing. Not all clones reach the TCRdb copy of this immuneACCESS table, which keeps in-frame sequences only. Checked studies attribute under half of the gap to unresolved V genes and leave the rest unexplained. Clone size and V and J calls were adopted from that table, with D and trimming inferred from the DNA. The sample table shows about 160,000 clones, and about two thirds are seen once. The ten largest clonotypes hold 2.8% of the sample.

The cohort consisted of 600 to 750 healthy bone marrow donors. Cohort members were all nominally healthy when sampled, although unrecorded immune exposures were likely present. The donor was CMV seronegative and belonged to the group of 352 seronegative cohort members. A peripheral blood sample was provided by each donor, and peripheral blood mononuclear cells were used for TCR beta sequencing. The Qiagen DNeasy Blood Extraction Kit was used to extract genomic DNA from the blood cell samples. With respect to this clone: No antigen is known for it. Base quality data are lacking; no much larger clone is found one base away.

The receptor was derived from a woman aged 25 to 39 in good health and CMV-seronegative. This sequence uses TRBV2 and TRBJ1-3; TRBD1 aligns with 10 central bases. Sequences were obtained from PBMCs. Read as DNA, the sequence is TGTGCCAGCAGTCAACCGGGACAGGGGATTCGAGCATCTGGAAACACCATATATTTT. It translates to CASSQPGQGIRASGNTIYF.